The 29 T cell receptor beta chains in this list originate from one sample, sequenced in a study of shared clonotypes between healthy human individuals. Clones were read by immunoSEQ multiplex PCR, and TCRdb kept only the in-frame ones, dropping some. The sample carries over a million clones, 75% to 80% recorded once. Sequencing was performed on memory CD4+ T cells from PBMCs. The subset was: CD45RA-negative fraction. Every receptor here comes from a man between 18 and 29 years old in good health. Some clones in this sample may be carry-over from other donors' samples.

V and J are TRBV5-4 and TRBJ2-3, with D uncertain. Germline V gene sequence: CDR1 SGHNT, CDR2 YYREEE (reference sequence). The CDR3 length is 15 residues. Between the trimmed V and J ends, which lost 2 bases and 4 bases, there was a span of 14 bases. Written as DNA, the CDR3 is TGTGCCAGCAGCTTTAAGGGTGGCTCTCCAGATACGCAGTATTTT. Protein: CASSFKGGSPDTQYF.

Details on this clone: Distinct nucleotide sequences in the sample also encode this CDR3. The rearrangement links TRBV9 to TRBJ2-1, with TRBD2 matching 8 bases. Germline assignment: CDR1 SGDLS and CDR2 YYNGEE. The junction had 3 bases not matched to a gene; V was cut back by 4 bases and J by 0 bases. This CDR3 contains 15 residues. The CDR3 region has the DNA TGTGCCAGCAGCCCAAGCGGGAGCTCCTACAATGAGCAGTTCTTC. It encodes CASSPSGSSYNEQFF.

The chain joins TRBV6-1 to TRBJ2-2; 8 nucleotides agree with TRBD2. This CDR3 has 15 residues. CDR1 MNHNS and CDR2 SASEGT come from the germline V gene. Losses at the gene ends were 4 bases for V and 4 bases for J; bases not matched to a gene: 5. The CDR3 bases are TGTGCCAGCAGTGCTCCGGGGGGGGCCACCGGGGAGCTGTTTTTT. Protein: CASSAPGGATGELFF.

The genes are TRBV11-3 and TRBJ2-5; 8 bases agree with TRBD1. V lost 2 bases and J lost 1; bases outside the gene matches: 18. The V gene's germline CDR1 is SGHNT and CDR2 YENEEA. The CDR3 is 20 residues long. In nucleotides, the CDR3 is TGTGCCAGCAGCTTATCCTACGGGTCCGGGACAGGTAACGTCCAAGAGACCCAGTACTTC. Its translation is CASSLSYGSGTGNVQETQYF.

The V and J genes are TRBV19 and TRBJ1-1, with D maybe TRBD1 (6 bases). Germline V CDR1 and CDR2: LNHDA, SQIVND (reference sequence). The CDR3 extends over 16 amino acids. Trimming pared 6 bases from V and 3 bases from J, leaving 20 bases between. The CDR3 region has the DNA TGTGCCAGTAGCCCGGGATCCCACAGGGCGTACACTGAAGCTTTCTTT. It specifies CASSPGSHRAYTEAFF.

The chain joins TRBV4-3 to TRBJ2-2; possible D gene TRBD2, 5 bases. V lost 1 base and J lost 5, with 11 bases in between. Germline V CDR1 and CDR2: LGHNA, YSLEER. The CDR3 consists of 15 residues. The CDR3 reads CASSQGEGATGELFF. The CDR3 coding sequence is TGCGCCAGCAGCCAAGGAGAGGGAGCTACCGGGGAGCTGTTTTTT.

The CDR3 DNA follows: TGTGCCAGCAACAGAGAACAGGGCGGTGCAGATACGCAGTATTTT. It is translated as CASNREQGGADTQYF. The chain uses TRBV5-4 and TRBJ2-3; D is possibly TRBD1 (6 bases). The germline V and J ends were trimmed by 6 bases and 4 bases, with 18 bases remaining between them. CDR1 and CDR2 from the germline V gene are SGHNT and YYREEE (reference sequence). This CDR3 comprises 15 residues.

The J gene is TRBJ2-4, the V gene TRBV6-1, with D perhaps matching TRBD1 (6 bases). The CDR3 sequence is 13 residues long. Deletions cut 5 bases from V and 9 bases from J, with 14 bases between. Germline V gives CDR1 MNHNS, CDR2 SASEGT. The CDR3 here is CASSTGQSVIQYF. The CDR3 DNA reads TGTGCCAGCAGTACTGGACAGAGCGTCATTCAGTACTTC.

Points on this clone: At the DNA level, this CDR3 is encoded by other sequences in the same sample as well. CDR3 coding DNA: TGTGCCAGCAGCCAAGCGCTACAGAACACTGAAGCTTTCTTT. It specifies CASSQALQNTEAFF. The rearrangement uses TRBV14 and TRBJ1-1; D remains ambiguous. Trimming took off 1 base at V and 1 base at J, with 7 bases between the two ends. Germline values: CDR1 SGHDN, CDR2 FVKESK. The CDR3 is made up of 14 amino acids.

This clone was seen many times. This rearrangement joins TRBV2 to TRBJ2-4, with 7 bases aligning to TRBD1. CDR1 and CDR2 (germline): SNHLY, FYNNEI. The CDR3 is made up of 12 amino acids. V lost 3 bases and J lost 8; bases outside the gene matches: 1. CDR3 region: CASSDRGYIQYF. The CDR3 region has the DNA TGTGCCAGCAGTGACAGGGGGTACATTCAGTACTTC.

This clone was seen a single time. This chain joins TRBV7-8 and TRBJ2-2; D call uncertain. This CDR3 has 13 amino acids. Germline V CDR1 and CDR2: SGHVS, FQNEAQ. The ends were cut back, 5 bases at V and 4 bases at J, with 8 bases in the middle. The DNA for the CDR3 is TGTGCCAGCAGCGGCACACGCACCGGGGAGCTGTTTTTT. Its translation: CASSGTRTGELFF.

The chain has TRBV18 and TRBJ1-1, with TRBD1 as a possible D gene (6 bases). Germline assignment: CDR1 KGHSH and CDR2 LQKENI. This CDR3 spans 15 amino acids. V lost 2 bases, J lost 1 base, and 11 bases lay in between. CDR3 protein: CASSPSRGRNTEAFF. The CDR3 nucleotides are TGTGCCAGCTCACCATCCAGGGGCCGGAACACTGAAGCTTTCTTT.

The genes are TRBV14 and TRBJ1-1; maybe TRBD1 (5 bases). V lost 5 bases, J lost 9 bases, and 16 bases lay in between. From germline, CDR1 is SGHDN and CDR2 FVKESK. The CDR3 totals 13 residues. Here the CDR3 reads CASSGRDEIKAFF. The CDR3 DNA sequence: TGTGCCAGCAGCGGCCGGGACGAGATTAAAGCTTTCTTT.

V gene TRBV2 combines with J gene TRBJ1-1; no definite D call. Germline V gene lookup returns CDR1 SNHLY and CDR2 FYNNEI. The CDR3 has 13 amino acids. The ends were cut back, 7 bases at V and 0 bases at J, with 9 bases in the middle. CDR3 amino acids: CASTVGLNTEAFF. Here the CDR3 DNA reads TGTGCCAGCACCGTCGGTCTGAACACTGAAGCTTTCTTT. Based on the CDR3 plus reference TRBV2 and TRBJ1-1, the full variable domain is EPEVTQTPSHQVTQMGQEVILRCVPISNHLYFYWYRQILGQKVEFLVSFYNNEISEKSEIFDDQFSVERPDGSNFTLKIRSTKLEDSAMYFCASTVGLNTEAFFGQGTRLTVV.

This chain joins TRBV5-1 and TRBJ2-1; 10 bases are a match to TRBD2. The CDR3 length is 16 residues. Germline V gene lookup returns CDR1 SGHRS and CDR2 YFSETQ. The junction had 11 bases not matched to a gene; V was cut back by 4 bases and J by 7 bases. CDR3 bases: TGCGCCAGCAGCCAGCTCCCGGGACTAGCGTGGAATGAGCAGTTCTTC. It is translated as CASSQLPGLAWNEQFF.

This clone was observed a few times. CDR3 nucleotides: TGCGCCAGCAGCTTGGCAGGGGCGGAGCAGCCCCAGCATTTT. Translated, it gives CASSLAGAEQPQHF. The chain has TRBV5-1 and TRBJ1-5; D possibly corresponds to TRBD1 (6 bases). The CDR3 covers 14 residues. V dropped 0 bases and J dropped 7 bases, with 11 bases sitting between them. Germline lookup yields CDR1 SGHRS and CDR2 YFSETQ.

The V gene is TRBV5-4, the J gene TRBJ1-2, with a tentative D call TRBD1 (6 bases). The CDR3 runs to 16 residues. Per germline, CDR1 SGHNT and CDR2 YYREEE (reference sequence). V was pared by 0 bases and J by 7 bases, with 19 bases between. CDR3 sequence reads: CASSLGGARLFSGYTF. Here the CDR3 DNA reads TGTGCCAGCAGCTTGGGGGGGGCGCGTCTATTTAGTGGCTACACCTTC.

The chain has TRBV6-6 and TRBJ2-1, with D hard to call. The CDR3 runs to 14 residues. The germline V gene has CDR1 MNHNY and CDR2 SVGAGI (reference sequence). V was clipped by 6 bases and J by 0 bases, with 9 bases between them. Written as DNA, the CDR3 is TGTGCCAGCAGGAAGGGAAGCTCCTACAATGAGCAGTTCTTC. Encoded protein: CASRKGSSYNEQFF.

This clone occurred a few times. The chain is built from TRBV5-1 and TRBJ2-1, with 9 bases matching TRBD1. With V trimmed by 3 bases and J by 5 bases, 3 bases remained unmatched. Germline V CDR1 and CDR2: SGHRS, YFSETQ. The CDR3 has 14 amino acids. CDR3 region: CASSSGQGNNEQFF. CDR3 nucleotides: TGCGCCAGCAGCTCGGGACAGGGTAACAATGAGCAGTTCTTC.

This CDR3 is CASSLGDRAYGYTF. Here the CDR3 DNA reads TGTGCCAGCAGCTTGGGGGACAGGGCTTATGGCTACACCTTC. The chain recombines TRBV11-1 with TRBJ1-2; 9 positions agree with TRBD1. Germline trimming cut 3 bases from V and 5 bases from J; bases unmatched to any gene: 4. Germline CDR1 is SGHAT and CDR2 is FQDESV (reference sequence). This CDR3 contains 14 residues.

The V call is TRBV5-8, the J call TRBJ1-4; tentative D call: TRBD1 (5 bases). Germline V gene lookup returns CDR1 SGHTS and CDR2 YDEGEE. CDR3 length: 13 amino acids. V lost 2 bases to trimming and J lost 8 bases, with 10 bases between them. CDR3 sequence (DNA): TGTGCCAGCAGCTTTGATTGGGGGGAAAAACTGTTTTTT. Its translation: CASSFDWGEKLFF.

This rearrangement joins TRBV19 to TRBJ1-2; maybe TRBD1 (5 bases). CDR3 length equals 15 residues. Trimming stripped 3 bases from V and 1 base from J, with 12 bases between. The V gene's germline CDR1 is LNHDA and CDR2 SQIVND (reference sequence). The CDR3 DNA reads as TGTGCCAGTAGTATTTGGGGGACGAATAACTATGGCTACACCTTC. Translation: CASSIWGTNNYGYTF.

Worth noting for this clone: This likely reflects a read error, since a far larger clone is one base away. Other DNA sequences within the sample encode an identical CDR3. The chain is built from TRBV5-1 and TRBJ2-2, with TRBD1 as a possible D gene (6 bases). The length of the CDR3 is 15 residues. CDR1 is SGHRS and CDR2 is YFSETQ in the germline V gene. The CDR3 DNA follows: TGCGCCAGCAGCTCCGGGACATTCAACACCGGGGAACTGTTTTTT. Protein sequence: CASSSGTFNTGELFF.

This clone was counted a single time. The rearrangement links TRBV11-2 to TRBJ2-7; 14 positions agree with TRBD2. CDR3 length: 17 residues. From germline, CDR1 is SGHAT and CDR2 FQNNGV. V lost 5 bases to trimming and J lost 7 bases; unmatched junction nucleotides: 13. CDR3 region: CASSVDTGTSGSWEQYF. The CDR3 DNA reads as TGTGCCAGCAGCGTGGACACCGGGACTAGCGGGAGTTGGGAGCAGTACTTC.

The J gene is TRBJ2-1, the V gene TRBV9; D unclear. This CDR3 is built from 12 residues. Between the trimmed V and J ends, which lost 5 bases and 9 bases, there was a span of 12 bases. CDR1 and CDR2 (germline): SGDLS, YYNGEE. In DNA form, the CDR3 reads TGTGCCAGCAGGACTGATGAGGCTGAGCAGTTCTTC. It specifies CASRTDEAEQFF. Combining the CDR3 with reference TRBV9 and TRBJ2-1 gives the whole variable domain DSGVTQTPKHLITATGQRVTLRCSPRSGDLSVYWYQQSLDQGLQFLIQYYNGEERAKGNILERFSAQQFPDLHSELNLSSLELGDSALYFCASRTDEAEQFFGPGTRLTVL.

The chain joins TRBV19 to TRBJ2-7; 14 bases fit TRBD2. V dropped 6 bases and J dropped 2; count of bases not matched to a gene: 6. The CDR3 covers 16 residues. CDR1 and CDR2 (germline): LNHDA, SQIVND (reference sequence). The CDR3 DNA follows: TGTGCCAGTAGCCCAGCGGGACTAGCGGGAGCCTACGAGCAGTACTTC. This encodes CASSPAGLAGAYEQYF.

The J gene is TRBJ2-2, the V gene TRBV5-1; D gene ambiguous. CDR1 SGHRS and CDR2 YFSETQ come from the germline V gene. The CDR3 sequence is 14 residues long. With 5 bases removed from V and 6 bases from J, the gap between germline ends came to 14 bases. CDR3 in DNA: TGCGCCAGCAGTACGACGGTTGTTGCCGGGGAGCTGTTTTTT. This sequence encodes CASSTTVVAGELFF.

This chain links TRBV6-6 with TRBJ1-5; perhaps TRBD1 as D (5 bases). V was trimmed by 5 bases and J by 0 bases, leaving 8 bases between them. The germline CDR1 and CDR2 sequences are MNHNY and SVGAGI (reference sequence). This CDR3 has 14 residues. DNA of the CDR3: TGTGCCAGCAGTGACAGCAATAGCAATCAGCCCCAGCATTTT. Translated, it gives CASSDSNSNQPQHF.

The chain uses TRBV27 and TRBJ2-1; D gene unclear. CDR1 and CDR2 from the germline V gene are MNHEY and SMNVEV (reference sequence). Trimming took 1 base from V and 9 from J, leaving 13 bases between them. This CDR3 is built from 14 residues. In nucleotides, the CDR3 is TGTGCCAGCAGTTTATTTCGTAGTGGTGGTGAGCAGTTCTTC. Amino acids: CASSLFRSGGEQFF.